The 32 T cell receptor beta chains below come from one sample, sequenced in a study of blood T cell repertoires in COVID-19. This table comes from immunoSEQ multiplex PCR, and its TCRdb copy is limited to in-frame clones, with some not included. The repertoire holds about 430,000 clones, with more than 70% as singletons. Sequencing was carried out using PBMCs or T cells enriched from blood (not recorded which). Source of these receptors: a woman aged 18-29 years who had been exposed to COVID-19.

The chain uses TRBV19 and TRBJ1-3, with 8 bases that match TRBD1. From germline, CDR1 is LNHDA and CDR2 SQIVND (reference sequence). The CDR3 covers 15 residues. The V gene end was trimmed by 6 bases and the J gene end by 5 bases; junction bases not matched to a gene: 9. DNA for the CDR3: TGTGCCAGTAGGACTGGACAGGGAGGCAGAAACACCATATATTTT. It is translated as CASRTGQGGRNTIYF. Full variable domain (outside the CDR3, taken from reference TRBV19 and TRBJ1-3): DGGITQSPKYLFRKEGQNVTLSCEQNLNHDAMYWYRQDPGQGLRLIYYSQIVNDFQKGDIAEGYSVSREKKESFPLTVTSAQKNPTAFYLCASRTGQGGRNTIYFGEGSWLTVV.

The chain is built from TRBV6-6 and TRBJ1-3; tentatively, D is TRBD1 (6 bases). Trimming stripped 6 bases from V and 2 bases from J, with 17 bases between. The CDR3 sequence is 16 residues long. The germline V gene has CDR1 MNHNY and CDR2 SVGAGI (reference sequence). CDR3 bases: TGTGCCAGCAGCCAGCCCGGGACAACCACTGGAAACACCATATATTTT. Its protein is CASSQPGTTTGNTIYF.

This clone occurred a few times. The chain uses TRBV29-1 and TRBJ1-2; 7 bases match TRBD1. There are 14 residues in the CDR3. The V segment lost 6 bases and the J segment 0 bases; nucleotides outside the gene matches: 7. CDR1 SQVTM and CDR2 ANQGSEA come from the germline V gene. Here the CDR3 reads CSVGDSGSNYGYTF. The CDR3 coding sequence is TGCAGCGTCGGGGACAGCGGCTCTAACTATGGCTACACCTTC.

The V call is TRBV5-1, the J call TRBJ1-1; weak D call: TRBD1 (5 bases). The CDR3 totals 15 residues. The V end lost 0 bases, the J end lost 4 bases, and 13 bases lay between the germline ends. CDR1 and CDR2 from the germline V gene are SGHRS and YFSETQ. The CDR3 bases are TGCGCCAGCAGCTTGGCTCCAGGGTGGGGCACTGAAGCTTTCTTT. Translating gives CASSLAPGWGTEAFF.

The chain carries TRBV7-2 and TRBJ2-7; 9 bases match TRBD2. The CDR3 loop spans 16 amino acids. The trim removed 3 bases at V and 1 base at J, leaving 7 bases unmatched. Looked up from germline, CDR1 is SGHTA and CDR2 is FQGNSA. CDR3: CASSLGATSGSYEQYF. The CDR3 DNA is TGTGCCAGCAGCTTGGGAGCGACTAGCGGATCCTACGAGCAGTACTTC. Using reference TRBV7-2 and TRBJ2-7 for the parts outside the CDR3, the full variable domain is GAGVSQSPSNKVTEKGKDVELRCDPISGHTALYWYRQSLGQGLEFLIYFQGNSAPDKSGLPSDRFSAERTGGSVSTLTIQRTQQEDSAVYLCASSLGATSGSYEQYFGPGTRLTVT.

The CDR3: CASSSSIHAGEQFF. The CDR3 bases are TGTGCCAGCAGTTCGTCCATACACGCGGGTGAGCAGTTCTTC. The rearrangement uses TRBV27 and TRBJ2-1; weak D call: TRBD2 (5 bases). Germline CDR1 MNHEY, CDR2 SMNVEV (reference sequence). V was trimmed by 4 bases and J by 9 bases, leaving 16 bases between them. The CDR3 has 14 amino acids.

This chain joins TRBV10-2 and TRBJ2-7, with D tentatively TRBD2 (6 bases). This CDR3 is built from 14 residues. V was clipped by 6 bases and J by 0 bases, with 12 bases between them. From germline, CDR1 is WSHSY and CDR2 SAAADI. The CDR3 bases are TGCGCCAGCAGAGATAGCGGATACTCCTACGAGCAGTACTTC. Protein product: CASRDSGYSYEQYF.

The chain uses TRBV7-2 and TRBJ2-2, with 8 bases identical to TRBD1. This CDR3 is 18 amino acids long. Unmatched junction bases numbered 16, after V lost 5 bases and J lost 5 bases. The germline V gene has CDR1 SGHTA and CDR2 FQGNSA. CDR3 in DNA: TGTGCCAGCAGCCAAAGCCTGAGTAGGACAGGGACGACCGGGGAGCTGTTTTTT. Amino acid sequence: CASSQSLSRTGTTGELFF.

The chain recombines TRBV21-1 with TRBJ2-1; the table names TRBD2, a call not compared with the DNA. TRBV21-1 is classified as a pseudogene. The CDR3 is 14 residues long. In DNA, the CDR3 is TGTGCCAGCAAGAAGCGGGAGGGCCCCAATGAGCAGTTCTTC. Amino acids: CASKKREGPNEQFF.

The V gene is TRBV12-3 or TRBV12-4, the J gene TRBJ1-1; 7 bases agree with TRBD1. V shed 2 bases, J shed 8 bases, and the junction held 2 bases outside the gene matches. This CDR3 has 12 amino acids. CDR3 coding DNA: TGTGCCAGCAGTTTACTGGACAGGGAAGCTTTCTTT. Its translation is CASSLLDREAFF.

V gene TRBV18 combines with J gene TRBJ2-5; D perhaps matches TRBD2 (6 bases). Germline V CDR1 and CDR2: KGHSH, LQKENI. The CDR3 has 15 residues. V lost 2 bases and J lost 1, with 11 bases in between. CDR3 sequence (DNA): TGTGCCAGCTCACCAAACGAGCGGGTCCAAGAGACCCAGTACTTC. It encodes CASSPNERVQETQYF.

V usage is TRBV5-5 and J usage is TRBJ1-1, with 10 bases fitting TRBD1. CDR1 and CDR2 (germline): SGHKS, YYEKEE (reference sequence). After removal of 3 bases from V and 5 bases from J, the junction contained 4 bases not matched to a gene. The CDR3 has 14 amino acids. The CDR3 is CASSSRTGGTEAFF. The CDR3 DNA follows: TGTGCCAGCAGCTCACGGACAGGGGGAACTGAAGCTTTCTTT.

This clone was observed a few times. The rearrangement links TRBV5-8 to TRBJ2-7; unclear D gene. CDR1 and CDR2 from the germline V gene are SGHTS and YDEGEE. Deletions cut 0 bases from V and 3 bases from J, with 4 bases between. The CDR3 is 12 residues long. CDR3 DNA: TGTGCCAGCAGCTTGGCCCTCTACGAGCAGTACTTC. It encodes CASSLALYEQYF.

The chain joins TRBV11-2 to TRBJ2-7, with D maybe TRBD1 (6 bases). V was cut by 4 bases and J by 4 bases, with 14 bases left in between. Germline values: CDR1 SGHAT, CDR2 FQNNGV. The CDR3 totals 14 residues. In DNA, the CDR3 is TGTGCCAGCAGCTCTACAGGGAATCGTTACGAGCAGTACTTC. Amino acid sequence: CASSSTGNRYEQYF.

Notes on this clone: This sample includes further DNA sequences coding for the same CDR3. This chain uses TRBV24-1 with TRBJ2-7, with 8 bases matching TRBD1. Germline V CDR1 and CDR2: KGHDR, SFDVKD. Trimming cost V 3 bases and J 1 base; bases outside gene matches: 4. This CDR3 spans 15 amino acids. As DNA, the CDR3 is TGTGCCACCAGTGATCCCGGGACAGGATCCTACGAGCAGTACTTC. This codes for CATSDPGTGSYEQYF.

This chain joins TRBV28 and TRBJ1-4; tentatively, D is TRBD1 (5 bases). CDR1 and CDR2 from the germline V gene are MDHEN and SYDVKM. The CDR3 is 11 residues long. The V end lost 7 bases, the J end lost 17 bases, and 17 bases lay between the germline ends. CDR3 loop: CASKEGRGEFF. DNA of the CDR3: TGTGCCAGCAAGGAGGGACGAGGTGAATTTTTT.

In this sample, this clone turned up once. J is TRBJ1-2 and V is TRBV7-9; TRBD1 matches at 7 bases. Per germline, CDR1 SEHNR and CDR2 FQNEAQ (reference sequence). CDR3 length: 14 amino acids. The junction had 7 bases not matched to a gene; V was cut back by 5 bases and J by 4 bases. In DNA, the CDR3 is TGTGCCAGCAGCCCCACGGACAGGTTCTATGGCTACACCTTC. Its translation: CASSPTDRFYGYTF.

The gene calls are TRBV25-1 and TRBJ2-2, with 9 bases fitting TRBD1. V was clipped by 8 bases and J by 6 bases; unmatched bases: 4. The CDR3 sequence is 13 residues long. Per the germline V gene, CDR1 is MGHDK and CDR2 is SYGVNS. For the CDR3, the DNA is TGTGCCAGCGGGACAGGGTGGGCCGGGGAGCTGTTTTTT. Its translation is CASGTGWAGELFF. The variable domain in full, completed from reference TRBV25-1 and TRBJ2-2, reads EADIYQTPRYLVIGTGKKITLECSQTMGHDKMYWYQQDPGMELHLIHYSYGVNSTEKGDLSSESTVSRIRTEHFPLTLESARPSHTSQYLCASGTGWAGELFFGEGSRLTVL.

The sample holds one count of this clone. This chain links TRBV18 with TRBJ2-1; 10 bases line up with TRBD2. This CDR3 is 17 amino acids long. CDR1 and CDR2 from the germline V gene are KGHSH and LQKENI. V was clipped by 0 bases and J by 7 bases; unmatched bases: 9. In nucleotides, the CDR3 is TGTGCCAGCTCACCACCGTCCAGCGGGGGGGCCCATAATGAGCAGTTCTTC. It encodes CASSPPSSGGAHNEQFF.

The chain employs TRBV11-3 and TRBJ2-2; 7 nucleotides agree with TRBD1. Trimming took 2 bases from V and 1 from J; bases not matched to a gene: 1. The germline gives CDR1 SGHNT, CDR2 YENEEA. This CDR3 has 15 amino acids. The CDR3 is CASSLTGVNTGELFF. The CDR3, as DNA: TGTGCCAGCAGCTTAACAGGGGTGAACACCGGGGAGCTGTTTTTT. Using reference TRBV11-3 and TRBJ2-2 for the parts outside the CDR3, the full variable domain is EAGVVQSPRYKIIEKKQPVAFWCNPISGHNTLYWYLQNLGQGPELLIRYENEEAVDDSQLPKDRFSAERLKGVDSTLKIQPAELGDSAVYLCASSLTGVNTGELFFGEGSRLTVL.

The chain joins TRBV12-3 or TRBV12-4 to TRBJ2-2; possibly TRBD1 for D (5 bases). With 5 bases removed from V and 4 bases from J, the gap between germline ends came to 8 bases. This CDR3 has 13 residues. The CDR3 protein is CASSRQSTGELFF. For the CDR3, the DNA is TGTGCCAGCAGTCGACAGAGCACCGGGGAGCTGTTTTTT.

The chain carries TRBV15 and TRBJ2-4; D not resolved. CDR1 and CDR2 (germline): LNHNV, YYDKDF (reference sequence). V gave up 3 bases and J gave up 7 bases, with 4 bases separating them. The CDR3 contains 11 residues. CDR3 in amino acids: CATSSYNIQYF. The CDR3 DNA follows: TGTGCCACCAGCAGTTATAACATTCAGTACTTC.

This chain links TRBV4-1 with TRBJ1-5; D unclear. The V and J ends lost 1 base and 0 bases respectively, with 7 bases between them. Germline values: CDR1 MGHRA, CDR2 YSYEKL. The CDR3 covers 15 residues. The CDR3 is CASSQAQYSNQPQHF. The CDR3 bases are TGCGCCAGCAGCCAAGCCCAGTATAGCAATCAGCCCCAGCATTTT.

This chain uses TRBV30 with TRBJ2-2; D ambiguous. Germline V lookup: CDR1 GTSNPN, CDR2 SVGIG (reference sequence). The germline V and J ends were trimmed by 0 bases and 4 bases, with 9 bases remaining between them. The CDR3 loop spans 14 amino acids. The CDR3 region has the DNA TGTGCCTGGAGTGTCCCCAGAGGCACCGGGGAGCTGTTTTTT. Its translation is CAWSVPRGTGELFF.

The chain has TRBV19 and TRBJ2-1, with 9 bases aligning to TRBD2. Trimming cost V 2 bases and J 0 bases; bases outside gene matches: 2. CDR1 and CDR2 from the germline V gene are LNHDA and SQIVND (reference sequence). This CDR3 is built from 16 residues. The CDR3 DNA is TGTGCCAGTAGTATAAATAGCGGGAGCTCCTACAATGAGCAGTTCTTC. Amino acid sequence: CASSINSGSSYNEQFF.

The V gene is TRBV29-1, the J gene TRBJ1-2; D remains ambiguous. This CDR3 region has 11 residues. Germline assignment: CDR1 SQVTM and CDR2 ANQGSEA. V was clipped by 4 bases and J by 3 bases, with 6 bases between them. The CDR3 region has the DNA TGCAGCGTTGGCCGGGACTATGGCTACACCTTC. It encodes CSVGRDYGYTF.

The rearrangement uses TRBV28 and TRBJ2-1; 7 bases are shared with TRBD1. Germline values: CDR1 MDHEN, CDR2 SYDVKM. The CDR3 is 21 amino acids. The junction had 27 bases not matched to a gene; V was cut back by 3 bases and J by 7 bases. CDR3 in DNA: TGTGCCAGCAGTTTGTCTTCCGGGACAGAAGAAGAGTGGGACCTGGAGAATGAGCAGTTCTTC. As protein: CASSLSSGTEEEWDLENEQFF.

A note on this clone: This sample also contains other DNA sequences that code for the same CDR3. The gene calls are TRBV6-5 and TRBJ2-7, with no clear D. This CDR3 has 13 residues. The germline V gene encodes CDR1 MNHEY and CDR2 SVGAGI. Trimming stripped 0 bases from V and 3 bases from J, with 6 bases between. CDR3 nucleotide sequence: TGTGCCAGCAGTTACTCTAGGAGCTACGAGCAGTACTTC. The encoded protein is CASSYSRSYEQYF.

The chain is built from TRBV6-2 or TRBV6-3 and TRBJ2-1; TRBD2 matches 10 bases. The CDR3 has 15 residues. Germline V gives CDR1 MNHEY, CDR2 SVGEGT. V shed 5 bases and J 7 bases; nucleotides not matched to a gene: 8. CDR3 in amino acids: CASSVSGGAVNEQFF. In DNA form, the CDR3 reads TGTGCCAGCAGTGTGAGCGGGGGGGCTGTGAATGAGCAGTTCTTC.

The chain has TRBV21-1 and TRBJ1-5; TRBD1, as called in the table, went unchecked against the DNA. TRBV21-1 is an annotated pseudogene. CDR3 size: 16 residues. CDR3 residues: CASRVRDRGTNQPQHF. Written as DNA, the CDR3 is TGTGCCAGCAGGGTGAGGGACAGGGGGACAAATCAGCCCCAGCATTTT.

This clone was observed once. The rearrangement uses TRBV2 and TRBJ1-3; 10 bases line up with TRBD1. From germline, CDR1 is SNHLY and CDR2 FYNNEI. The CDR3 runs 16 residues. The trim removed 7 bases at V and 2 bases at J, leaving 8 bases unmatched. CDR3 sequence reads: CASMNPGTGAGNTIYF. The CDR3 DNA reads TGTGCCAGCATGAACCCCGGGACAGGGGCTGGAAACACCATATATTTT.

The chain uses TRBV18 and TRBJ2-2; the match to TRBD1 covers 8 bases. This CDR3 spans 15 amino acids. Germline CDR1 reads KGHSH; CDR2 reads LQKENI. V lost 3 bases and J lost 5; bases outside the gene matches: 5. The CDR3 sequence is CASSPQGAQTGELFF. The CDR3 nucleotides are TGTGCCAGCTCACCTCAGGGGGCGCAAACCGGGGAGCTGTTTTTT.